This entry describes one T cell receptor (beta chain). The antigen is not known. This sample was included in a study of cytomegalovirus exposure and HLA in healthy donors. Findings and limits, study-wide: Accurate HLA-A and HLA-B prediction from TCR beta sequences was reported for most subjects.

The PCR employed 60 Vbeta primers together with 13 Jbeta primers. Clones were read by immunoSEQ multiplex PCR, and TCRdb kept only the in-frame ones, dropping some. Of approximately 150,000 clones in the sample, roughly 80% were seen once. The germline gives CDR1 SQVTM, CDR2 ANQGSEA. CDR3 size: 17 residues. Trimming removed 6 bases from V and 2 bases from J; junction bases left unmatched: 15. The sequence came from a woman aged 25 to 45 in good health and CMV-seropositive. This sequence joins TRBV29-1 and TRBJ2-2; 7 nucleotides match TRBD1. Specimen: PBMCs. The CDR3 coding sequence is TGCAGCGTCAACTCACCCGGGGAAGGGGGCAACACCGGGGAGCTGTTTTTT. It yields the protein CSVNSPGEGGNTGELFF.